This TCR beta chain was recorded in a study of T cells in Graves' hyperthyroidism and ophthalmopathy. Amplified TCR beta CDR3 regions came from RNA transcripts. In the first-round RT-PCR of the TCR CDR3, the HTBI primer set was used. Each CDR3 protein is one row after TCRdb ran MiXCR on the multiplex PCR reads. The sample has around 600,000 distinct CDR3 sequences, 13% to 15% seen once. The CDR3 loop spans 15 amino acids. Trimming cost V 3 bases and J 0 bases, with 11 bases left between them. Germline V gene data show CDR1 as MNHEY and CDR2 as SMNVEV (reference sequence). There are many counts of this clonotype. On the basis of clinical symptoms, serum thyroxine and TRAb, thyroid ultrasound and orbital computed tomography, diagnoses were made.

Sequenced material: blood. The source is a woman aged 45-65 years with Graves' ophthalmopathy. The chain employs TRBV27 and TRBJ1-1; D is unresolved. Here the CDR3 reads CASSFFNRMNTEAFF. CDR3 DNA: TGTGCCAGCAGTTTTTTTAACCGAATGAACACTGAAGCTTTCTTT.